Presented here are 10 T cell receptor beta chains from one specimen sequenced in a study of early T cells in non-severe SARS-CoV-2 infection listed by TCRdb under 2021. The library was prepared using 5' RACE. These reads were obtained on a NextSeq 500. The raw public reads went through TCRdb reprocessing: fastp at Q25, MiXCR clone calling, in-frame beta chains kept. Records with the same CDR3 protein are collapsed into one entry carrying the most frequent genes and DNA. The sample yields about 110,000 distinct CDR3 sequences; 12% were counted once. 3% to 3.5% of the sample belongs to the ten largest clones. Source material: whole blood. These receptors were taken from an adult who was a healthcare worker with PCR-confirmed SARS-CoV-2 infection or an uninfected control (not recorded which).

The chain has TRBV28 and TRBJ1-5; D is uncertain. V dropped 5 bases and J dropped 2 bases, with 16 bases sitting between them. CDR3 length: 16 amino acids. Per germline, CDR1 MDHEN and CDR2 SYDVKM. Written as DNA, the CDR3 is TGTGCCAGCAGTCTCCCCGCGGGGAGTCGCAATCAGCCCCAGCATTTT. It specifies CASSLPAGSRNQPQHF.

The genes are TRBV6-5 and TRBJ1-1, with 8 bases fitting TRBD1. This CDR3 has 15 residues. V dropped 6 bases and J dropped 5; count of bases not matched to a gene: 11. Germline V gives CDR1 MNHEY, CDR2 SVGAGI. The CDR3 loop reads CASSHFAGQGTEAFF. CDR3 DNA sequence: TGTGCCAGCAGCCATTTCGCAGGACAGGGTACTGAAGCTTTCTTT.

This clonotype was observed a handful of times. Here the CDR3 reads CASSITGFYSGELFF. CDR3 nucleotide sequence: TGTGCCAGTAGTATAACGGGGTTCTATTCCGGGGAGCTGTTTTTT. The rearrangement joins TRBV19 to TRBJ2-2, with D possibly being TRBD2 (5 bases). V lost 2 bases, J lost 6 bases, and 13 bases lay in between. This CDR3 region has 15 residues. Germline CDR1 is LNHDA and CDR2 is SQIVND (reference sequence). The entire variable domain, with the rest obtained from reference TRBV19 and TRBJ2-2, is as follows: DGGITQSPKYLFRKEGQNVTLSCEQNLNHDAMYWYRQDPGQGLRLIYYSQIVNDFQKGDIAEGYSVSREKKESFPLTVTSAQKNPTAFYLCASSITGFYSGELFFGEGSRLTVL.

This clonotype appeared many times. The junction shows a germline mismatch at one end, possibly a read error. V is TRBV7-9 and J is TRBJ2-7; 8 bases map to TRBD2. The V gene's germline CDR1 is SEHNR and CDR2 FQNEAQ (reference sequence). CDR3 length equals 14 residues. The CDR3 here is CASSLGGSGTSQNF. In DNA, the CDR3 is TGTGCCAGCAGCTTAGGTGGTAGCGGGACGTCTCAGAACTTC.

The chain recombines TRBV11-2 with TRBJ2-1, with D unresolved. The CDR3 length is 13 residues. V was clipped by 5 bases and J by 9 bases, with 14 bases between them. CDR1 is SGHAT, CDR2 FQNNGV, per germline. CDR3 in DNA: TGTGCCAGCAGCCTAAATCCGTCTGGTGAGCAGTTCTTC. It translates to CASSLNPSGEQFF.

In this sample, this clonotype turned up a few times. V and J are TRBV27 and TRBJ2-1; the match to TRBD2 covers 7 bases. CDR1 and CDR2 (germline): MNHEY, SMNVEV (reference sequence). The CDR3 spans 17 residues. J gave up 3 bases and V 2 bases, and 10 bases lay outside the gene matches. The CDR3 protein is CASSLGPFRGDYNEQFF. CDR3 nucleotide sequence: TGTGCCAGCAGTTTAGGCCCTTTCCGGGGGGACTACAATGAGCAGTTCTTC.

The chain employs TRBV6-5 and TRBJ1-5, with unresolved D. CDR3 length: 13 residues. Germline values: CDR1 MNHEY, CDR2 SVGAGI. V was pared by 0 bases and J by 6 bases, with 6 bases between. CDR3 residues: CASSYSKSQPQHF. DNA of the CDR3: TGTGCCAGCAGTTACTCTAAAAGTCAGCCCCAGCATTTT.

Only a few counts were recorded for this clonotype. The chain employs TRBV12-3 or TRBV12-4 and TRBJ1-1; 10 nucleotides agree with TRBD1. V lost 5 bases and J lost 5; bases outside the gene matches: 11. CDR3 length equals 16 residues. The CDR3 reads CASSHGQGEGPTEAFF. In nucleotides, the CDR3 is TGTGCCAGCAGTCACGGACAGGGGGAAGGACCTACTGAAGCTTTCTTT.

This clonotype was detected only a few times. CDR3 sequence reads: CASSGLAGVSYNEQFF. The CDR3 nucleotides are TGTGCCAGTAGTGGACTAGCGGGGGTGTCCTACAATGAGCAGTTCTTC. The rearrangement uses TRBV19 and TRBJ2-1, with 13 nucleotides matching TRBD2. CDR1 LNHDA and CDR2 SQIVND come from the germline V gene (reference sequence). V shed 5 bases, J shed 1 base, and the junction held 2 bases outside the gene matches. The CDR3 sequence is 16 residues long.

At least ten counts were recorded for this clonotype. The rearrangement uses TRBV20-1 and TRBJ2-2; the D is unclear. Trimming shortened V by 2 bases and J by 6 bases, and 10 bases separated the two germline ends. This CDR3 comprises 13 residues. The V gene's germline CDR1 is DFQATT and CDR2 SNEGSKA (reference sequence). The CDR3 reads CSARQRAAGELFF. The DNA of the CDR3 is TGCAGTGCTAGACAGAGAGCCGCCGGGGAGCTGTTTTTT.